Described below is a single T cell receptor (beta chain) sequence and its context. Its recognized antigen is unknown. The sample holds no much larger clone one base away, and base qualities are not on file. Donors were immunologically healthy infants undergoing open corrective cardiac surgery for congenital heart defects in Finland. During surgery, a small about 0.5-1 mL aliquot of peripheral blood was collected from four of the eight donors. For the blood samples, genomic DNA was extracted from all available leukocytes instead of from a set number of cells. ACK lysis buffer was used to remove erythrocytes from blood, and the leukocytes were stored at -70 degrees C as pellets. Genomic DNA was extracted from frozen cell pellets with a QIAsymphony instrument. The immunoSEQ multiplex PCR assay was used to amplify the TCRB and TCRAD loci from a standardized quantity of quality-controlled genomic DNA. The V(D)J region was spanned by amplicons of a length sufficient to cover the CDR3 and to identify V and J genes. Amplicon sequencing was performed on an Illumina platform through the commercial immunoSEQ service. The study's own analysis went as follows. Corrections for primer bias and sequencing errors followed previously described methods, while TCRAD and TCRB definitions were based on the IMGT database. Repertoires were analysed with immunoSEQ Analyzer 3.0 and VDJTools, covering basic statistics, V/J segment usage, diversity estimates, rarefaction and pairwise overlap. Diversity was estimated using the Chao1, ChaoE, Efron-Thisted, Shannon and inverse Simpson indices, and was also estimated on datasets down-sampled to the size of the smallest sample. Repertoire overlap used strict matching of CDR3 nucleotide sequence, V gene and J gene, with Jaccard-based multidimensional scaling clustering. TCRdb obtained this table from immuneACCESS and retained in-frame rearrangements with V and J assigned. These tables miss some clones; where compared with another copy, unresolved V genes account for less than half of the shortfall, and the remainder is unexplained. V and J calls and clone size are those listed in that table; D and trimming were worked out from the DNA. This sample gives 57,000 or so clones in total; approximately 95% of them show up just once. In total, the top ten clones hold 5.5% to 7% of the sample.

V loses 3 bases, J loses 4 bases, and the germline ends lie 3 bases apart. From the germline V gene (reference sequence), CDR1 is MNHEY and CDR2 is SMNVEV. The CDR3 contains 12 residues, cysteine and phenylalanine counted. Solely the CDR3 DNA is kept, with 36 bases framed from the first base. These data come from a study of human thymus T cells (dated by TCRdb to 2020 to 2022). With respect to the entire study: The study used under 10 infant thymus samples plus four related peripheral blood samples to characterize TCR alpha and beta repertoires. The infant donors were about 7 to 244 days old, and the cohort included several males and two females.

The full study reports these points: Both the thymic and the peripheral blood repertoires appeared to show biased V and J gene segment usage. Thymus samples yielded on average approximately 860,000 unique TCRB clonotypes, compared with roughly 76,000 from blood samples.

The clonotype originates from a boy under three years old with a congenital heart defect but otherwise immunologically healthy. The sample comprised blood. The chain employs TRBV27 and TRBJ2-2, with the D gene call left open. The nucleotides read TGTGCCAGCAGTTTTAGCACCGGGGAGCTGTTTTTT. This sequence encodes CASSFSTGELFF.